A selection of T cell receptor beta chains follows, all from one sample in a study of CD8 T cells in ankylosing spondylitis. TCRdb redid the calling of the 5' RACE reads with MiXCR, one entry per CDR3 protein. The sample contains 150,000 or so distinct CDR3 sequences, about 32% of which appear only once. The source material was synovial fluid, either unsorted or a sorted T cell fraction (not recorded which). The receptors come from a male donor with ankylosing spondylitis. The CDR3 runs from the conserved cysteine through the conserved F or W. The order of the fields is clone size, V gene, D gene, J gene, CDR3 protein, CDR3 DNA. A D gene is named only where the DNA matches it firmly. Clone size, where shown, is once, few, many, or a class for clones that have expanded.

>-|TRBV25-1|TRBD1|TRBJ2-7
CATAGGRIDEQYF
TGTGCCACCGCAGGGGGCAGGATCGACGAGCAGTACTTC
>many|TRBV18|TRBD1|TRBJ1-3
CASSGTGSGNTIYF
TGTGCCAGCTCTGGGACAGGATCTGGAAACACCATATATTTT
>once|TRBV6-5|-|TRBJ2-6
CASSYSSTGANVLTF
TGTGCCAGCAGTTACTCGTCTACGGGGGCCAACGTCCTGACTTTC
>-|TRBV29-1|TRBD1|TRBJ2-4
CSVGTGTWNIQYF
TGCAGCGTTGGGACAGGGACTTGGAACATTCAGTACTTC
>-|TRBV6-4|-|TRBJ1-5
CASSLDGLSNQPQHF
TGTGCCAGCAGTCTCGACGGACTTAGCAATCAGCCCCAGCATTTT
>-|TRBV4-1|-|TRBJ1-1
CASSQDLGFWEVTEAFF
TGCGCCAGCAGCCAAGATCTAGGATTTTGGGAGGTCACTGAAGCTTTCTTT
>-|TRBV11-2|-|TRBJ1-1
CASSLPRQNTEAFF
TGTGCCAGCAGCTTACCTCGACAGAACACTGAAGCTTTCTTT
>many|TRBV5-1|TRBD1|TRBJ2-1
CASSLRTGSYNEQFF
TGCGCCAGCAGCTTACGGACAGGATCCTACAATGAGCAGTTCTTC
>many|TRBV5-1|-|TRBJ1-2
CASSLTAGTNYGYTF
TGCGCCAGCAGCTTAACCGCAGGGACTAACTATGGCTACACCTTC
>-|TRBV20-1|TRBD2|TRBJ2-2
CSARPSGRGTGELFF
TGCAGTGCTAGGCCTAGCGGGAGAGGAACCGGGGAGCTGTTTTTT
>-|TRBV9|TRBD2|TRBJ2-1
CASSVDAGAYNEQFF
TGTGCCAGCAGCGTAGATGCGGGAGCCTACAATGAGCAGTTCTTC
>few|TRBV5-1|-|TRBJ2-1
CASNVAVSYNEQFF
TGCGCCAGCAATGTGGCGGTGTCCTACAATGAGCAGTTCTTC
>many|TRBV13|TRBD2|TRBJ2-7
CASSFKPAGGVYEQYF
TGTGCCAGCAGCTTTAAGCCCGCGGGGGGTGTCTACGAGCAGTACTTC
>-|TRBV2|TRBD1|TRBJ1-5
CASSEDRTGPQHF
TGTGCCAGCAGTGAAGACAGGACAGGGCCCCAGCATTTT
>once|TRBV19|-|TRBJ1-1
CASGRRGVNTEAFF
TGTGCCAGTGGAAGGAGGGGGGTGAACACTGAAGCTTTCTTT
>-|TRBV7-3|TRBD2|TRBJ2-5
CASSLRASGYQETQYF
TGTGCCAGCAGCTTACGAGCTAGCGGCTACCAAGAGACCCAGTACTTC
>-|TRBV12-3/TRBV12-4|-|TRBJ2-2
CASSSPTTRSTGELFF
TGTGCCAGCAGTTCCCCGACCACCCGTAGTACCGGGGAGCTGTTTTTT
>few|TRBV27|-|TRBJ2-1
CASTGTYSSYNEQFF
TGTGCCAGCACCGGGACCTATAGCTCCTACAATGAGCAGTTCTTC
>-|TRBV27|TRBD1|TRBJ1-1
CASSFRGQGAEAFF
TGTGCCAGCAGTTTCAGGGGGCAGGGGGCTGAAGCTTTCTTT
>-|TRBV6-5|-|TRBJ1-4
CASSYSSGAEKLFF
TGTGCCAGCAGTTACTCCAGCGGGGCTGAAAAACTGTTTTTT
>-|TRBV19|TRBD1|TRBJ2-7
CASTQGTDTSYEQYF
TGTGCCAGTACCCAGGGGACAGATACCTCCTACGAGCAGTACTTC
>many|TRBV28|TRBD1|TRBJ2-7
CASSLLSGQGHYEQYF
TGTGCCAGCAGTTTACTCTCGGGACAGGGGCACTACGAGCAGTACTTC
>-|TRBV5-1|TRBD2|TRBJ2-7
CASGSSSGTSSYEQYF
TGCGCCAGCGGAAGCTCGAGCGGGACTAGCTCCTACGAGCAGTACTTC
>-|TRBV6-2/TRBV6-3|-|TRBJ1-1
CASRQTEVRTEAFF
TGTGCCAGCAGGCAAACAGAGGTGAGGACTGAAGCTTTCTTT
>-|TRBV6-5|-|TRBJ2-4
CASSYLGRLDIQYF
TGTGCCAGCAGTTACCTCGGTCGTCTGGACATTCAGTACTTC
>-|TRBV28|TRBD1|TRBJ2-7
CASKLSGQGAYEQYF
TGTGCCAGCAAATTATCGGGACAGGGGGCCTACGAGCAGTACTTC
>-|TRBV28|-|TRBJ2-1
CATSLDTYNEQFF
TGTGCCACCTCTCTAGACACCTACAATGAGCAGTTCTTC
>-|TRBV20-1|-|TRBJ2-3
CSATDEGDTQYF
TGCAGTGCCACCGATGAGGGAGATACGCAGTATTTT
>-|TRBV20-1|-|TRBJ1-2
CSARDWAMGGNYGYTF
TGCAGTGCTAGAGATTGGGCAATGGGAGGGAACTATGGCTACACCTTC